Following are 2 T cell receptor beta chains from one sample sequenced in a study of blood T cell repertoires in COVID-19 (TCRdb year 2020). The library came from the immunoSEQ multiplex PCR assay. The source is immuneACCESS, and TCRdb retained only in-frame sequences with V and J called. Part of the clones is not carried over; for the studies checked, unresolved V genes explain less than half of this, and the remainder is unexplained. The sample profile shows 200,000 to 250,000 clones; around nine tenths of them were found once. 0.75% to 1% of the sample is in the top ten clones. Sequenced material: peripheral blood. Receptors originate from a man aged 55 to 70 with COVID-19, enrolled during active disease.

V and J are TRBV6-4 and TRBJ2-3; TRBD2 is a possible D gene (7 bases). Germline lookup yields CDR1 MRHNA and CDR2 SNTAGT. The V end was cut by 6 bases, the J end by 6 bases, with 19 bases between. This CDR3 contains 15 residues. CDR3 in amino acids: CASSEAAGAGDTQYF. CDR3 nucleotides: TGTGCCAGCAGCGAAGCGGCGGGGGCCGGGGATACGCAGTATTTT.

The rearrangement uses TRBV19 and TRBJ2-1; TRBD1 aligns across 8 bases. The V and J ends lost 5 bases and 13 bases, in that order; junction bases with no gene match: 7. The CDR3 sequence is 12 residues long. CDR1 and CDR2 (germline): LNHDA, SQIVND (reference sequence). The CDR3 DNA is TGTGCCAGTAGTTACCAGGGGGCGGGCCAGTTCTTC. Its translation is CASSYQGAGQFF. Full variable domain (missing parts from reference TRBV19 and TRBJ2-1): DGGITQSPKYLFRKEGQNVTLSCEQNLNHDAMYWYRQDPGQGLRLIYYSQIVNDFQKGDIAEGYSVSREKKESFPLTVTSAQKNPTAFYLCASSYQGAGQFFGPGTRLTVL.